Each of the 8 T cell receptor beta chains below was sequenced from the same sample in a study of blood T cell repertoires in COVID-19. The table came from immunoSEQ multiplex PCR; TCRdb's copy has only in-frame clones and leaves some out. The sample holds some 200,000 clones, roughly 79% seen once. Input material: PBMCs or T cells enriched from blood (not recorded which). The source of these receptors is a woman aged 45-59 years with acute COVID-19.

V and J are TRBV14 and TRBJ2-1; TRBD1 matches at 9 bases. The V gene end was trimmed by 0 bases and the J gene end by 8 bases; junction bases not matched to a gene: 8. The germline V gene encodes CDR1 SGHDN and CDR2 FVKESK. CDR3 length: 16 amino acids. CDR3 coding DNA: TGTGCCAGCAGCCAAGATGAGGGACAGGGAAGGGATGAGCAGTTCTTC. Translated: CASSQDEGQGRDEQFF.

The J gene is TRBJ1-1, the V gene TRBV28; D possibly corresponds to TRBD1 (6 bases). This CDR3 is built from 15 residues. Germline V lookup: CDR1 MDHEN, CDR2 SYDVKM. Deletions cut 7 bases from V and 11 bases from J, with 26 bases between. CDR3 sequence: CASTALRGGRGPAFF. DNA for the CDR3: TGTGCCAGCACCGCCCTCCGAGGTGGCAGGGGTCCGGCTTTCTTT. Together with reference TRBV28 and TRBJ1-1, the CDR3 gives the full variable domain: DVKVTQSSRYLVKRTGEKVFLECVQDMDHENMFWYRQDPGLGLRLIYFSYDVKMKEKGDIPEGYSVSREKKERFSLILESASTNQTSMYLCASTALRGGRGPAFFGQGTRLTVV.

The V call is TRBV2, the J call TRBJ1-5; 7 nucleotides line up with TRBD1. The germline CDR1 and CDR2 sequences are SNHLY and FYNNEI. J was trimmed by 4 bases and V by 5 bases; bases with no gene match: 5. The length of the CDR3 is 14 residues. CDR3 protein: CASSRGQANQPQHF. The CDR3 nucleotides read TGTGCCAGCAGTCGAGGACAGGCAAATCAGCCCCAGCATTTT. Full variable domain (missing parts from reference TRBV2 and TRBJ1-5): EPEVTQTPSHQVTQMGQEVILRCVPISNHLYFYWYRQILGQKVEFLVSFYNNEISEKSEIFDDQFSVERPDGSNFTLKIRSTKLEDSAMYFCASSRGQANQPQHFGDGTRLSIL.

The chain carries TRBV28 and TRBJ1-5; possibly TRBD1 for D (6 bases). In germline, CDR1 is MDHEN, CDR2 SYDVKM. V dropped 4 bases and J dropped 1 base, with 23 bases sitting between them. CDR3 size: 19 residues. CDR3 coding DNA: TGTGCCAGCAGTTCCCCCGAGGGCAGGGGTGGATACAGCAATCAGCCCCAGCATTTT. Translating gives CASSSPEGRGGYSNQPQHF.

The chain carries TRBV28 and TRBJ2-1, with 10 bases matching TRBD2. The germline gives CDR1 MDHEN, CDR2 SYDVKM. CDR3 length: 15 residues. Trimming removed 5 bases from V and 6 bases from J; junction bases left unmatched: 7. The CDR3 DNA reads TGTGCCAGCAGTCCGCTAGCGGGAGTCAGCAATGAGCAGTTCTTC. Protein sequence: CASSPLAGVSNEQFF.

The rearrangement uses TRBV7-8 and TRBJ1-2, with 9 bases identical to TRBD1. Per germline, CDR1 SGHVS and CDR2 FQNEAQ. The CDR3 contains 15 residues. J was trimmed by 6 bases and V by 2 bases; bases with no gene match: 7. CDR3 bases: TGTGCCAGCAGCTTAAGGGACAGGGACGCGAATGGCTACACCTTC. The encoded protein is CASSLRDRDANGYTF.

The chain employs TRBV27 and TRBJ1-5, with a possible D match to TRBD1 (5 bases). The V gene's germline CDR1 is MNHEY and CDR2 SMNVEV (reference sequence). The ends were cut back, 6 bases at V and 2 bases at J, with 11 bases in the middle. The CDR3 totals 14 residues. The CDR3 nucleotides are TGTGCCAGCAGCCCTGTCAGGGGCAATCAGCCCCAGCATTTT. Amino acid sequence: CASSPVRGNQPQHF.

In DNA form, the CDR3 reads TGTGCCTGGAGTAGACAGAATTCACCCCTCCACTTT. It encodes CAWSRQNSPLHF. The chain has TRBV30 and TRBJ1-6, with a weak D call TRBD1 (5 bases). The CDR3 consists of 12 residues. Trimming cost V 2 bases and J 7 bases, with 6 bases left between them. Germline V gene lookup returns CDR1 GTSNPN and CDR2 SVGIG (reference sequence).